The clone carrying this T cell receptor beta chain came up a few times. Its antigen remains unidentified. Profiling relied on immunoSEQ multiplex PCR, and the TCRdb table lists in-frame clones only, not all of them. The profile covers about 28,000 clones, with roughly 55% appearing a single time and more than 7% taken by the ten largest. This entry belongs to a study of early stage breast cancer tumors. Study-wide results and caveats: In most of the 16 patients, blood comparison separated tumor from normal breast.

Trimming pared 4 bases from V and 3 bases from J, leaving 12 bases between. CDR1 is MNHEY and CDR2 is SVGAGI in the germline V gene. This CDR3 comprises 14 residues. The chain links TRBV6-5 to TRBJ1-2, with D unresolved. The TCR was taken from a person aged 50-59 years with breast cancer. Sequencing was performed on breast tumor tissue. The CDR3 DNA reads TGTGCCAGCAGTTTGGACGCGCGGGACTATGGCTACACCTTC. This sequence encodes CASSLDARDYGYTF.